This T cell receptor (beta chain) is from a study of T cells in Graves' hyperthyroidism and ophthalmopathy. General study results and limits: Researchers found most expanded thyroid clonotypes above 0.001 in blood as well. Ophthalmopathy cases were set apart from stable hyperthyroidism by a 13 V-J model. Model output signaled ophthalmopathy a median 6.5 months ahead of onset.

With regard to this clonotype: Antigen unknown.

Diagnostic assessment was based on clinical symptoms, serum thyroxine and TRAb, thyroid ultrasound and orbital computed tomography. What was amplified from RNA transcripts were TCR beta CDR3 regions. The HTBI primer set drove a first-round RT-PCR of the TCR CDR3. One entry per CDR3 protein, called by TCRdb with MiXCR from the multiplex PCR reads. The data contain 500,000 to 800,000 distinct CDR3 sequences, 40% to 55% of them singletons. The CDR3 length is 15 residues. The germline CDR1 and CDR2 sequences are DFQATT and SNEGSKA (reference sequence). V trimming: 0 bases; J trimming: 13 bases; junction bases outside the gene matches: 15.

Sequenced input: peripheral blood or thyroid tissue (not recorded which). The clonotype originates from an adult man with Graves' disease, either hyperthyroidism or ophthalmopathy (not recorded which). The chain combines TRBV20-1 with TRBJ1-5; 7 bases map to TRBD1. CDR3 sequence: CSARDGRVGDSNQHF. DNA for the CDR3: TGCAGTGCTAGAGATGGCCGCGTCGGGGACAGTAATCAGCATTTT.